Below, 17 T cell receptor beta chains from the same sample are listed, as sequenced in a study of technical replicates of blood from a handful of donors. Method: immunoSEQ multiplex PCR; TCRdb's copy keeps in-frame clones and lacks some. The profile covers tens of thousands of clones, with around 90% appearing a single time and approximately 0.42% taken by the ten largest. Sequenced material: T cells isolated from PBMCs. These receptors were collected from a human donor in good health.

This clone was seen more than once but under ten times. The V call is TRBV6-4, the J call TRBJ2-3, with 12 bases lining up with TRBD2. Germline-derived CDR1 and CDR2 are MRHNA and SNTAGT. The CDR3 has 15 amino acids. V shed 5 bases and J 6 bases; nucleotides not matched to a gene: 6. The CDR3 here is CASSIGLAGSDTQYF. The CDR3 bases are TGTGCCAGCAGTATCGGACTAGCGGGAAGTGATACGCAGTATTTT.

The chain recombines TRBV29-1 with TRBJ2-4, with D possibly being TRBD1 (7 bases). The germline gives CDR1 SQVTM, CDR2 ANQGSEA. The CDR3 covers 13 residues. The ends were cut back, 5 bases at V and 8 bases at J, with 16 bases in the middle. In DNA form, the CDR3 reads TGCAGCGTTAGGGGGGACAGTAGGGACATTCAGTACTTC. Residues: CSVRGDSRDIQYF.

DNA for the CDR3: TGTGCCAGCAGCCAAGGTTTAGGTACAGGCAATCAGCCCCAGCATTTT. Residues: CASSQGLGTGNQPQHF. The genes are TRBV4-2 and TRBJ1-5; D unclear. Germline CDR1 is LGHNA and CDR2 is YNFKEQ. Trimming shortened V by 1 base and J by 2 bases, and 12 bases separated the two germline ends. The CDR3 has 16 amino acids.

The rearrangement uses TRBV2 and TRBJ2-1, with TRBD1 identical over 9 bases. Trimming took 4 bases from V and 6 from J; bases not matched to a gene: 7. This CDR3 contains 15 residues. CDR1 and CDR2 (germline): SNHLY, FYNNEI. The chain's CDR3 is CASSAEGTGTNEQFF. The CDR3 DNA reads TGTGCCAGCAGTGCTGAAGGGACAGGGACCAATGAGCAGTTCTTC.

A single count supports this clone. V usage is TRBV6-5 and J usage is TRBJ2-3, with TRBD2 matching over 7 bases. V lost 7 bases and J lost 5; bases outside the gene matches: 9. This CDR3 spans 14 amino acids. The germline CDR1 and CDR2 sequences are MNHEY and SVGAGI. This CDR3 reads CASTRAGSGDTQYF. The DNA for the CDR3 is TGTGCCAGCACCAGAGCGGGATCCGGAGATACGCAGTATTTT.

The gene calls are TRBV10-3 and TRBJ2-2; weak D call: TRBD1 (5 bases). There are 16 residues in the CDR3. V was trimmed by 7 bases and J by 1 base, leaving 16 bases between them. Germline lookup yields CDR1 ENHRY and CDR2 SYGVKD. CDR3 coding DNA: TGTGCCATCAATCCTGACAGCCGACGGAACACCGGGGAGCTGTTTTTT. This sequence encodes CAINPDSRRNTGELFF.

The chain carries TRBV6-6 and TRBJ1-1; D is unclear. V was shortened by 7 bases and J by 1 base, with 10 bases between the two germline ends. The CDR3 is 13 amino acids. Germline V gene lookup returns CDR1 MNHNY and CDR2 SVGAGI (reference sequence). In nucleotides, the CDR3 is TGTGCCAGCAACCTGGAGGGGAACACTGAAGCTTTCTTT. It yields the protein CASNLEGNTEAFF.

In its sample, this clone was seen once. The CDR3 sequence is CASSLRAGKYNEQFF. Here the CDR3 DNA reads TGTGCCAGCAGCTTAAGGGCGGGGAAATACAATGAGCAGTTCTTC. The chain links TRBV7-9 to TRBJ2-1, with D possibly being TRBD2 (6 bases). Trimming left V 2 bases short and J 4 bases short, with 12 bases between. Per the germline V gene, CDR1 is SEHNR and CDR2 is FQNEAQ (reference sequence). The CDR3 runs to 15 residues.

CDR3: CATKAGTGWSGELFF. The CDR3 bases are TGTGCCACGAAGGCCGGGACAGGGTGGTCCGGGGAGCTGTTTTTT. The chain recombines TRBV2 with TRBJ2-2; the match to TRBD1 covers 9 bases. This CDR3 region has 15 residues. Looked up from germline, CDR1 is SNHLY and CDR2 is FYNNEI. V lost 10 bases, J lost 6 bases, and 12 bases stayed unmatched.

The CDR3 here is CASSVEGAQVGYTF. The CDR3 DNA is TGTGCCAGCAGCGTAGAGGGGGCGCAGGTCGGCTACACCTTC. This chain uses TRBV9 with TRBJ1-2; 7 bases align to TRBD1. Trimming cost V 0 bases and J 8 bases; bases outside gene matches: 7. The CDR3 sequence is 14 residues long. The germline V gene has CDR1 SGDLS and CDR2 YYNGEE.

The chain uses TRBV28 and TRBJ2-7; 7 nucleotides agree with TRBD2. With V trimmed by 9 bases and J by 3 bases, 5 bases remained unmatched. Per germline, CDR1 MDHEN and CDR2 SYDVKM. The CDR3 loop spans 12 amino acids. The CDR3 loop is CASGGGNYEQYF. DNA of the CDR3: TGTGCCAGTGGGGGGGGAAACTACGAGCAGTACTTC.

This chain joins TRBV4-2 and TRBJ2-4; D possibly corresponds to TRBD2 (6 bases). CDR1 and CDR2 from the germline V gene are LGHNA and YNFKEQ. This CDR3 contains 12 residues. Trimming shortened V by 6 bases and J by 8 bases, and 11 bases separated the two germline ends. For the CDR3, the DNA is TGTGCCAGCAGGACGGGAGAGGACATTCAGTACTTC. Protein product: CASRTGEDIQYF.

The CDR3 sequence: CASSSKNYGYTF. Written as DNA, the CDR3 is TGTGCCAGCAGCTCTAAGAACTATGGCTACACCTTC. The genes are TRBV5-8 and TRBJ1-2; D remains ambiguous. The germline gives CDR1 SGHTS, CDR2 YDEGEE. V lost 3 bases, J lost 2 bases, and 5 bases lay in between. This CDR3 is 12 amino acids long.

This CDR3 is CASSGDSALSSYEQYF. In DNA form, the CDR3 reads TGTGCCAGCAGTGGGGATAGCGCCCTAAGCTCCTACGAGCAGTACTTC. The genes are TRBV28 and TRBJ2-7, with D maybe TRBD2 (5 bases). Germline CDR1 is MDHEN and CDR2 is SYDVKM. The length of the CDR3 is 16 residues. V was trimmed by 5 bases and J by 0 bases, leaving 17 bases between them. The complete variable domain, with remaining parts taken from reference TRBV28 and TRBJ2-7, reads DVKVTQSSRYLVKRTGEKVFLECVQDMDHENMFWYRQDPGLGLRLIYFSYDVKMKEKGDIPEGYSVSREKKERFSLILESASTNQTSMYLCASSGDSALSSYEQYFGPGTRLTVT.

Written as DNA, the CDR3 is TGCGCCAGCAGTGAGTCGTACAGTTTACGAGCCTATGGCTACACCTTC. This encodes CASSESYSLRAYGYTF. The genes are TRBV10-1 and TRBJ1-2; D is uncertain. V lost 0 bases and J lost 4, with 15 bases in between. The CDR3 runs to 16 residues. The germline V gene encodes CDR1 WNHNN and CDR2 SYGVQD (reference sequence).

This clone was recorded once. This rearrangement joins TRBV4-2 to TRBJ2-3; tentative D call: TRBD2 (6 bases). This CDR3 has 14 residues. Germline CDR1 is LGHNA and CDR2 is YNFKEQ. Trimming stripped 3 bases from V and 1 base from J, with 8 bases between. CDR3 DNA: TGTGCCAGCAGCCAGGGAGGCGGCACAGATACGCAGTATTTT. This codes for CASSQGGGTDTQYF.

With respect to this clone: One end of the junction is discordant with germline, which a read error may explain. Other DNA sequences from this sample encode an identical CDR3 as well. CDR3: CASSLGLAGGSVGYEQYF. The CDR3 nucleotides read TGTGCCAGCAGCTTAGGACTAGCGGGAGGCTCCGTCGGCTACGAACAGTACTTC. The genes are TRBV5-4 and TRBJ2-7, with 14 bases identical to TRBD2. Germline V gene data show CDR1 as SGHNT and CDR2 as YYREEE (reference sequence). There are 18 residues in the CDR3.